One sample yielded the 27 T cell receptor beta chains listed below, sequenced in a study of cytomegalovirus exposure and HLA in healthy donors. The PCR ran on 60 Vbeta and 13 Jbeta primers. Profiling relied on immunoSEQ multiplex PCR, and the TCRdb table lists in-frame clones only, not all of them. The sample carries approximately 100,000 clones, approximately 74% recorded once. Source material: PBMCs. The receptors were gathered from a middle-aged woman in good health and CMV-seronegative.

The rearrangement links TRBV12-1 to TRBJ2-1; the D call of TRBD1 is as the table states it, not checked on the DNA. TRBV12-1 is flagged as a pseudogene. There are 14 residues in the CDR3. The CDR3 loop reads CASSPWSSWGEQFF. The CDR3 DNA is TGTGCCAGCAGCCCGTGGTCTAGTTGGGGCGAGCAGTTCTTC.

The rearrangement joins TRBV18 to TRBJ2-1; 11 bases map to TRBD1. This CDR3 spans 15 amino acids. J was trimmed by 6 bases and V by 4 bases; bases with no gene match: 5. CDR1 is KGHSH, CDR2 LQKENI, per germline. The CDR3 sequence: CASSQGQGVPNEQFF. CDR3 in DNA: TGTGCCAGCTCACAGGGACAGGGGGTCCCCAATGAGCAGTTCTTC.

The chain uses TRBV11-1 and TRBJ2-2, with 8 bases lining up with TRBD1. The V gene's germline CDR1 is SGHAT and CDR2 FQDESV (reference sequence). V was pared by 5 bases and J by 2 bases, with 7 bases of the junction left unmatched. The CDR3 is 16 amino acids. The CDR3 region is CASSTGQGGNTGELFF. For the CDR3, the DNA is TGTGCCAGCAGCACCGGACAGGGAGGTAACACCGGGGAGCTGTTTTTT. Variable domain in full (rest from reference TRBV11-1 and TRBJ2-2): EAEVAQSPRYKITEKSQAVAFWCDPISGHATLYWYRQILGQGPELLVQFQDESVVDDSQLPKDRFSAERLKGVDSTLKIQPAELGDSAMYLCASSTGQGGNTGELFFGEGSRLTVL.

This sequence joins TRBV21-1 and TRBJ2-3; the D segment call TRBD1 is taken from the table without a DNA check. TRBV21-1 is a pseudogene. CDR3 length: 15 amino acids. The CDR3 coding sequence is TGTGCCAGCAGCAAATCAGGGTCGGGCACAGATACGCAGTATTTT. It yields the protein CASSKSGSGTDTQYF.

The count of this clone is one. The chain is built from TRBV10-3 and TRBJ2-7; tentative D call: TRBD2 (5 bases). The CDR3 runs to 14 residues. V dropped 7 bases and J dropped 2 bases, with 15 bases sitting between them. Germline V gives CDR1 ENHRY, CDR2 SYGVKD. CDR3 sequence: CAIKGPGSAYEQYF. The CDR3 bases are TGTGCCATCAAAGGTCCGGGGTCAGCCTACGAGCAGTACTTC.

This chain joins TRBV7-9 and TRBJ2-2; possibly TRBD2 for D (5 bases). The germline V and J ends were trimmed by 2 bases and 7 bases, with 17 bases remaining between them. The CDR3 length is 16 residues. Germline assignment: CDR1 SEHNR and CDR2 FQNEAQ (reference sequence). In nucleotides, the CDR3 is TGTGCCAGCAGCTTAACTCGCGCTAGCAGTTTCGGGGAGCTGTTTTTT. Its translation: CASSLTRASSFGELFF.

This chain links TRBV6-6 with TRBJ1-1; no definite D call. This CDR3 is built from 13 residues. Trimming stripped 0 bases from V and 1 base from J, with 3 bases between. Germline values: CDR1 MNHNY, CDR2 SVGAGI (reference sequence). Written as DNA, the CDR3 is TGTGCCAGCAGTTACTCTCAGAACACTGAAGCTTTCTTT. Translation: CASSYSQNTEAFF.

V and J are TRBV2 and TRBJ2-1, with a possible D match to TRBD1 (6 bases). This CDR3 is built from 18 residues. V lost 7 bases and J 7 bases, leaving 29 bases between the germline ends. Germline values: CDR1 SNHLY, CDR2 FYNNEI. CDR3 coding DNA: TGTGCCAGCACCAAAAAGGAGAACAGGGAGAGGCTGTGGAATGAGCAGTTCTTC. Amino acids: CASTKKENRERLWNEQFF.

This clone has only a few counts. The chain uses TRBV10-3 and TRBJ2-1, with 8 bases identical to TRBD2. The CDR3 sequence is 12 residues long. Per the germline V gene, CDR1 is ENHRY and CDR2 is SYGVKD. Losses at the gene ends were 6 bases for V and 8 bases for J; bases not matched to a gene: 3. CDR3 sequence: CAISTSGDEQFF. The DNA for the CDR3 is TGTGCCATCAGCACTAGCGGAGATGAGCAGTTCTTC.

In its sample, this clone was seen a few times. The chain couples TRBV28 to TRBJ1-2, with TRBD1 matching 7 bases. The germline gives CDR1 MDHEN, CDR2 SYDVKM. The CDR3 length is 13 residues. The V and J ends lost 7 bases and 2 bases, in that order; junction bases with no gene match: 4. This chain's CDR3 is CASILQGNYGYTF. The CDR3 DNA reads as TGTGCCAGCATCCTACAGGGGAACTATGGCTACACCTTC.

This clone was counted between two and nine times. V usage is TRBV20-1 and J usage is TRBJ2-5, with D perhaps TRBD2 (6 bases). V was shortened by 7 bases and J by 7 bases, with 13 bases between the two germline ends. This CDR3 has 11 residues. Germline assignment: CDR1 DFQATT and CDR2 SNEGSKA (reference sequence). CDR3 bases: TGCAGTGTAGCCAGTAGCGGGACCCAGTACTTC. This codes for CSVASSGTQYF.

This chain uses TRBV7-8 with TRBJ2-7, with 7 nucleotides matching TRBD1. The length of the CDR3 is 18 residues. V shed 4 bases, J shed 1 base, and the junction held 16 bases outside the gene matches. From germline, CDR1 is SGHVS and CDR2 FQNEAQ. CDR3 bases: TGTGCCAGCAGCTACGCCCCTCTTACAGGGGATCTTTCCTACGAGCAGTACTTC. This gives the protein CASSYAPLTGDLSYEQYF.

The rearrangement links TRBV9 to TRBJ2-2; 7 positions match TRBD1. CDR3 length equals 14 residues. The junction had 4 bases not matched to a gene; V was cut back by 7 bases and J by 1 base. Germline-derived CDR1 and CDR2 are SGDLS and YYNGEE. The CDR3 coding sequence is TGTGCCAGCGGTAGGGGGCTGAACACCGGGGAGCTGTTTTTT. It yields the protein CASGRGLNTGELFF.

The chain combines TRBV7-9 with TRBJ2-7; D may be TRBD2 (5 bases). Trimming pared 5 bases from V and 7 bases from J, leaving 12 bases between. This CDR3 region has 12 residues. CDR1 is SEHNR and CDR2 is FQNEAQ in the germline V gene (reference sequence). The CDR3: CASSRGVGEQYF. The CDR3 region has the DNA TGTGCCAGCAGCCGGGGTGTTGGGGAGCAGTACTTC.

The V gene is TRBV11-2, the J gene TRBJ2-1, with 10 nucleotides matching TRBD2. Unmatched junction bases numbered 14, after V lost 0 bases and J lost 15 bases. The CDR3 totals 16 residues. Germline values: CDR1 SGHAT, CDR2 FQNNGV. CDR3: CASSLEGVASGGRPFF. The CDR3 coding sequence is TGTGCCAGCAGCTTAGAGGGTGTGGCTAGCGGGGGCCGCCCGTTCTTC.

This clone occurred once. The genes are TRBV6-4 and TRBJ2-7; TRBD2 agrees at 8 bases. There are 14 residues in the CDR3. V was clipped by 3 bases and J by 6 bases; unmatched bases: 7. CDR1 is MRHNA and CDR2 is SNTAGT in the germline V gene. CDR3 sequence reads: CASSEERESTEQYF. CDR3 nucleotides: TGTGCCAGCAGTGAGGAGCGGGAGTCGACCGAGCAGTACTTC.

On this clone: Mismatch with germline at one junction end may stem from a read error. Additional DNA sequences in this sample encode the identical CDR3. This sequence joins TRBV28 and TRBJ2-4; 7 bases fit TRBD2. The V gene's germline CDR1 is MDHEN and CDR2 SYDVKM. CDR3 size: 15 residues. CDR3 coding DNA: TGCGCCAGCAGCCCAGGGAGGGGCGTCAAAAACATTCAGTACTTC. This translates into CASSPGRGVKNIQYF.

V gene TRBV2 combines with J gene TRBJ1-4, with D possibly TRBD1 on 5 matching bases. The V end was cut by 3 bases, the J end by 7 bases, with 15 bases between. Per germline, CDR1 SNHLY and CDR2 FYNNEI. This CDR3 spans 15 amino acids. The CDR3 DNA is TGTGCCAGCAGTGAGCAGGCCAGGGAAGTTGAAAAACTGTTTTTT. Translation: CASSEQAREVEKLFF.

The chain couples TRBV14 to TRBJ2-1; TRBD2 aligns across 11 bases. The trim removed 5 bases at V and 7 bases at J, leaving 10 bases unmatched. CDR1 is SGHDN, CDR2 FVKESK, per germline. The length of the CDR3 is 16 residues. CDR3 protein: CASSTLTSGSWNEQFF. The CDR3 nucleotides read TGTGCCAGCAGCACCCTCACTAGCGGGAGTTGGAATGAGCAGTTCTTC.

Only a few counts were recorded for this clone. Written as DNA, the CDR3 is TGTGCCAGCAGCTTGGCCGGGACTACCTCCTACGAGCAGTACTTC. This sequence encodes CASSLAGTTSYEQYF. The chain employs TRBV5-5 and TRBJ2-7, with TRBD2 identical over 7 bases. Per germline, CDR1 SGHKS and CDR2 YYEKEE (reference sequence). CDR3 length: 15 residues. The trim removed 0 bases at V and 0 bases at J, leaving 3 bases unmatched.

V gene TRBV19 combines with J gene TRBJ1-2, with TRBD1 matching 7 bases. Germline V gene sequence: CDR1 LNHDA, CDR2 SQIVND (reference sequence). The CDR3 sequence is 12 residues long. Trimming at V came to 5 bases and at J to 8 bases, leaving 5 bases not matched to a gene. The CDR3 DNA reads as TGTGCCAGTAGTCTCGGACAGGAGGGCTACACCTTC. This translates into CASSLGQEGYTF.

The chain recombines TRBV12-2 with TRBJ1-1; the table's D call, TRBD1, was not checked against the DNA. TRBV12-2 is a recognized pseudogene. CDR3 length: 18 amino acids. This CDR3 is CASRSTTPLKTLSTEAFF. The CDR3 DNA follows: TGTGCAAGTCGCTCAACCACTCCACTTAAGACACTGAGCACTGAAGCTTTCTTT.

This rearrangement joins TRBV2 to TRBJ2-1; possible D gene TRBD2, 5 bases. V was cut by 11 bases and J by 7 bases, with 21 bases left in between. CDR3 length: 14 amino acids. Germline lookup yields CDR1 SNHLY and CDR2 FYNNEI. CDR3 amino acids: CAGNLAGSINEQFF. In DNA, the CDR3 is TGTGCCGGCAATTTGGCGGGCTCCATTAATGAGCAGTTCTTC.

This clone was observed a single time. The rearrangement links TRBV19 to TRBJ2-2, with TRBD2 matching 8 bases. The J segment lost 5 bases and the V segment lost 7 bases, leaving 6 bases of the junction unmatched. Germline assignment: CDR1 LNHDA and CDR2 SQIVND (reference sequence). This CDR3 contains 14 residues. The CDR3, as DNA: TGTGCCAGTATGAAGCGGGAGATTACCGGGGAGCTGTTTTTT. It specifies CASMKREITGELFF.

This rearrangement joins TRBV15 to TRBJ2-1, with a weak D call TRBD2 (6 bases). Trimming took 4 bases from V and 4 from J, leaving 17 bases between them. The CDR3 has 16 residues. Germline assignment: CDR1 LNHNV and CDR2 YYDKDF (reference sequence). In nucleotides, the CDR3 is TGTGCCACCAGCAACGGACGACTAGACCCTTACAATGAGCAGTTCTTC. It encodes CATSNGRLDPYNEQFF.

A single count supports this clone. V and J are TRBV7-2 and TRBJ2-4; possible D gene TRBD2, 5 bases. CDR1 is SGHTA, CDR2 FQGNSA, per germline. CDR3 size: 16 residues. Trimming stripped 3 bases from V and 2 bases from J, with 14 bases between. The CDR3 region is CASSLTSRGSKNIQYF. CDR3 bases: TGTGCCAGCAGCTTGACGAGCAGAGGGTCCAAAAACATTCAGTACTTC.

The gene calls are TRBV6-6 and TRBJ1-2; TRBD1 matches 9 bases. CDR1 MNHNY and CDR2 SVGAGI come from the germline V gene (reference sequence). V was clipped by 7 bases and J by 8 bases; unmatched bases: 8. This CDR3 contains 13 residues. CDR3 residues: CASNQQGARGYTF. The CDR3 DNA reads TGTGCCAGCAACCAACAGGGGGCGCGAGGCTACACCTTC.